This T cell receptor beta chain is drawn from a study of Ad26.COV2.S vaccination and SARS-CoV-2 variants (dated by TCRdb to the early 2020s). Study-level background: Donors in the vaccine arm were drawn from COV1001, a multicentre, randomized, double-blind, placebo-controlled phase I-IIa trial testing Ad26.COV2.S in healthy adults. Ad26.COV2.S was administered intramuscularly at 5 x 10^10 or 1 x 10^11 viral particles, either as a single shot or as two shots given 56 days apart. TCRbeta repertoire sequencing was used to assess the specificity and breadth of SARS-CoV-2-reactive T cell receptors after Ad26.COV2.S vaccination. A total of approximately 32 samples were included in the TCR-sequenced set, comprising about 20 Ad26.COV2.S vaccine recipients, 5 placebo recipients and 8 SARS-CoV-2 convalescent individuals. Participants in the trial were split at random into five groups of five each, receiving low-dose or high-dose Ad26.COV2.S once or twice, or else placebo on both occasions. Investigators did not know the trial group allocation while performing experiments and assessing outcomes. General findings and caveats noted by the study authors: The study was not powered for comparison of responses between vaccine doses or regimens. The authors noted that total T cell responses may have been underestimated by the TCR breadth and depth analyses. Substantial breadth of spike-specific CD8+ and CD4+ T cell responses was reported after vaccination. Ad26.COV2.S recipients had higher spike-specific TCR breadth than placebo recipients (P = 0.0014). Vaccine and placebo recipients had comparable non-spike TCR breadth, which fits with the vaccine containing only spike.

The germline V end is reduced by 3 bases and the J end by 3 bases; junction bases left unmatched: 9. CDR1 and CDR2 are drawn from the germline V gene (reference sequence): SGHNT, YYREEE. The CDR3 contains 17 residues, cysteine and phenylalanine counted. Left in the record is the CDR3 DNA by itself, 51 bases read in frame from the first base. The meaning of the sample's treatment or condition label: some 20 received Ad26.COV2.S at low or high dose, single or two shots; 5 received placebo; per-sample allocation not given. Repertoires of vaccine and placebo recipients were sequenced from samples taken on day 63 after the first injection. In Cohort 1b, about two dozen adults aged 18-55 years were enrolled at a single site in Boston, USA, between 29 July and 7 August 2020. Ad26.COV2.S consisted of a replication-incompetent adenovirus type 26 vector by which a prefusion-stabilized SARS-CoV-2 spike protein from the original Wuhan strain was expressed.

TCRbeta CDR3 regions were sequenced with the immunoSEQ Assay. After extraction, genomic DNA underwent amplification by bias-controlled multiplex PCR, followed by high-throughput sequencing. The study's processing was this. To quantify the absolute abundance of every unique TCRbeta CDR3 region, sequences were collapsed and filtered. Usable DNA was measured by amplifying reference genes present in all nucleated cells, and TCRbeta template counts were normalized to that usable DNA to estimate T cell fraction. Repertoire TCRs were annotated as SARS-CoV-2-specific by exact matching of V gene, CDR3 amino acid sequence and J gene to a known reactive TCR set. The reference SARS-CoV-2 TCR set was derived from MIRA and filtered for enrichment in COVID-19-positive ImmuneCODE repertoires, a step that removed public or cross-reactive TCRs. Based on the MIRA antigens, annotated TCRs were further analysed at the level of specific ORF or position within ORF. Breadth was defined as the number of annotated unique rearrangements divided by the total number of unique productive rearrangements, and depth was defined as the summed frequency of the annotated unique rearrangements. Two-sided Wilcoxon rank-sum tests were applied when comparing TCR breadth between groups. The immuneACCESS repertoire file appears here via TCRdb, limited to in-frame rearrangements. These files lack a portion of the clones; in checked studies, under half of the deficit traces to unresolved V genes, and the cause of the others is not known. That table gives V, J and clone size, and the DNA gave D and trimming. Recorded for this sample are about 480,000 clones; 70% to 90% of them occurred a single time. Of the sample, more than 10% is held by the ten largest clones.

Details on this clone: The specificity of this receptor is unknown. The sample holds no much larger clone one base away, and base qualities are not on file.

Sequences were derived from peripheral blood, sampled in a trial of Ad26.COV2.S vaccine versus placebo. The sequence was obtained from a person between 18 and 60 years old who received the Ad26.COV2.S COVID-19 vaccine or a placebo. The chain was built from TRBV5-4 and TRBJ2-3, and TRBD2 matches 11 of the central bases. The DNA is as follows: TGTGCCAGCAGCTCAAGACTAGCGGGGTTTAGAACAGATACGCAGTATTTT. The resulting protein is CASSSRLAGFRTDTQYF.